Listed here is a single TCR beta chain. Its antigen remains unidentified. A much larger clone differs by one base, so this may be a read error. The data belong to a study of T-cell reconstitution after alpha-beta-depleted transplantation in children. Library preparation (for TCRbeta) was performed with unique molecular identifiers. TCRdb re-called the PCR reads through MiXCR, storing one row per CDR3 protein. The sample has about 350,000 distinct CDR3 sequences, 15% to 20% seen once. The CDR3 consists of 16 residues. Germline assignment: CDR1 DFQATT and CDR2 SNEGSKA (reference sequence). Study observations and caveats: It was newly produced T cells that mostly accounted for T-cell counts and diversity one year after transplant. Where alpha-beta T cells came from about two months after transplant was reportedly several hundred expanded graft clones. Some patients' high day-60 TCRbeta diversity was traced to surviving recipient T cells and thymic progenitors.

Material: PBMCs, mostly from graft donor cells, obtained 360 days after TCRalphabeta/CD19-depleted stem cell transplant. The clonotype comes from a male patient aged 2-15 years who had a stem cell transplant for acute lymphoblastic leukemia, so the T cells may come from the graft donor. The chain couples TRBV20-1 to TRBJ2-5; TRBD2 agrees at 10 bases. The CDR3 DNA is TGCAGTGCTAGGGGGATTAGCGGGAGGTGGCAAGAGAACCAGTACTTC. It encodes CSARGISGRWQENQYF.